This is a list of T cell receptor beta chains from one sample in a study of blood T cell repertoires in COVID-19. TCRdb's copy holds only in-frame clones and misses some; the assay was immunoSEQ multiplex PCR. The sample includes 150,000 to 160,000 clones, 88% of them seen just once. Material for sequencing was peripheral blood. Receptors were obtained from a woman in her seventies with acute or convalescent COVID-19. CDR3s include the opening cysteine and the closing phenylalanine or tryptophan.

TRBJ1-1,TRBV11-2,CASSSRGFSTDKAFF
TRBJ1-6,TRBV13,CASSPGDRDNSPLHF
TRBJ1-2,TRBV5-6,CASSYQGLDRGHGYTF
TRBJ1-2,TRBV9,CASTRSPGNYGYTF
TRBJ1-5,TRBV12-3/TRBV12-4,CASSLATGEPQHF
TRBJ2-7,TRBV27,CASSSGTSGYEQYF
TRBJ1-2,TRBV19,CASSIGEDGYTF
TRBJ1-5,TRBV19,CASSSTGSGGQPQHF
TRBJ2-5,TRBV7-7,CASSLGWALKETQYF
TRBJ1-1,TRBV12-3/TRBV12-4,CASSFAGSTEAFF
TRBJ2-2,TRBV13,CASSPGFKNTGELFF
TRBJ1-5,TRBV7-9,CASSSATGGVGSNQPQHF
TRBJ1-2,TRBV29-1,CSVDYTNRGQGGYTF
TRBJ1-5,TRBV15,CATSRDRQGGQPQHF
TRBJ1-5,TRBV18,CASSPSTGGQPQHF
TRBJ1-3,TRBV6-5,CASTRQGESGNTIYF
TRBJ1-1,TRBV27,CASSLLQGVEAFF
TRBJ1-3,TRBV28,CASSLEGRFSGNTIYF
TRBJ2-4,TRBV6-2/TRBV6-3,CASSFPQGAAKNIQYF
TRBJ1-5,TRBV5-1,CASSPQGDQPQHF
TRBJ1-5,TRBV6-6,CASSYVQAGNQPQHF
TRBJ2-5,TRBV18,CASSPRGQGETQYF
TRBJ1-3,TRBV5-1,CASSPGGNGNTIYF
TRBJ2-7,TRBV5-8,CASSLEDSDEQYF
TRBJ1-1,TRBV28,CASSLSGGYTEAFF
TRBJ1-4,TRBV6-6,CASTGATNEKLFF
TRBJ2-5,TRBV7-2,CASSLGAGGSQETQYF
TRBJ2-3,TRBV5-1,CASSPGQDTDTQYF
TRBJ2-2,TRBV4-2,CASGIGQGNTGELFF
TRBJ1-1,TRBV7-6,CASSLGRNTEAFF
TRBJ1-1,TRBV12-3/TRBV12-4,CASSLTRGTEAFF
TRBJ1-6,TRBV5-5,CASSLVVRLNNNSPLHF
TRBJ1-5,TRBV2,CASSERFSNQPQHF
TRBJ2-4,TRBV10-3,CAISPGLAGTSAKNIQYF
TRBJ1-5,TRBV19,CASSMGAGGIQPQHF
TRBJ2-1,TRBV2,CASSKSWGGDNEQFF
TRBJ1-3,TRBV7-2,CASSRSRANTIYF
TRBJ1-2,TRBV19,CASSIGTGGYGYTF
TRBJ1-1,TRBV4-2,CASTPGPLNTEAFF
TRBJ2-1,TRBV15,CATSRSLVIAGGHNEQFF
TRBJ1-5,TRBV4-1,CASSQGGGKRGNQPQHF
TRBJ1-2,TRBV3-1/TRBV3-2,CASSQRARGNYGYTF
TRBJ2-2,TRBV19,CASSISLGRSGTGSGTGELFF
TRBJ2-5,TRBV7-8,CASSPHRGPSETQYF
TRBJ1-1,TRBV6-1,CASSEYQAFF
TRBJ2-7,TRBV12-3/TRBV12-4,CASSPGQGYEQYF
TRBJ2-2,TRBV7-2,CASSPQFYGGELFF
TRBJ1-5,TRBV2,CASRPKEGSNQPQHF
TRBJ2-1,TRBV6-5,CASRAAGQVYNEQFF
TRBJ1-1,TRBV10-1,CASSEFWTGGNTEAFF
TRBJ2-5,TRBV6-5,CASRKQGAQETQYF
TRBJ1-5,TRBV6-1,CASSDWPGSNQPQHF